These 9 T cell receptor beta chains came from one sample sequenced in a study of cytomegalovirus exposure and HLA in healthy donors. 60 Vbeta and 13 Jbeta primers were used in PCR. The method was immunoSEQ multiplex PCR; TCRdb's version includes in-frame clones alone and lacks a portion of them. The sample lists some 200,000 clones; approximately 84% were seen once. The material sequenced was PBMCs. These receptor sequences come from a woman aged 40 to 50 in good health and CMV-seronegative.

In its sample, this clone was seen once. Other DNA sequences of this sample code for an identical CDR3. The CDR3 DNA reads as TGTGCCAGCAGCGGGGGCGGCACAGATACGCAGTATTTT. Amino acid sequence: CASSGGGTDTQYF. The chain employs TRBV9 and TRBJ2-3; TRBD1 is a possible D gene (5 bases). This CDR3 is 13 amino acids long. CDR1 is SGDLS and CDR2 is YYNGEE in the germline V gene. Trimming shortened V by 3 bases and J by 1 base, and 6 bases separated the two germline ends. Using reference TRBV9 and TRBJ2-3 for the parts outside the CDR3, the full variable domain is DSGVTQTPKHLITATGQRVTLRCSPRSGDLSVYWYQQSLDQGLQFLIQYYNGEERAKGNILERFSAQQFPDLHSELNLSSLELGDSALYFCASSGGGTDTQYFGPGTRLTVL.

This chain connects TRBV14 to TRBJ2-3, with TRBD2 as a possible D gene (6 bases). V was pared by 0 bases and J by 6 bases, with 7 bases between. CDR1 is SGHDN, CDR2 FVKESK, per germline. The CDR3 extends over 13 amino acids. CDR3 in amino acids: CASSQEREDTQYF. The CDR3 DNA follows: TGTGCCAGCAGCCAAGAACGGGAGGATACGCAGTATTTT.

The V call is TRBV6-1, the J call TRBJ1-1; 7 bases fit TRBD1. Germline CDR1 and CDR2: MNHNS and SASEGT. CDR3 length equals 13 residues. J lost 0 bases, V lost 11 bases, and 6 bases had no gene match. Here the CDR3 DNA reads TGTGCCGGGAAGGGACAGATGAACACTGAAGCTTTCTTT. It encodes CAGKGQMNTEAFF.

V usage is TRBV6-4 and J usage is TRBJ1-1; 7 positions agree with TRBD1. CDR3 length equals 17 residues. V shed 2 bases and J 3 bases; nucleotides not matched to a gene: 12. The germline V gene encodes CDR1 MRHNA and CDR2 SNTAGT. DNA of the CDR3: TGTGCCAGCAGTGACCCCCACAGGAGGGGGCGTCACACTGAAGCTTTCTTT. It specifies CASSDPHRRGRHTEAFF.

This chain joins TRBV2 and TRBJ2-3, with TRBD2 as a possible D gene (6 bases). This CDR3 is built from 17 residues. With 5 bases removed from V and 2 bases from J, the gap between germline ends came to 20 bases. Germline lookup yields CDR1 SNHLY and CDR2 FYNNEI. The CDR3 region is CASSSWGREDFTDTQYF. The DNA for the CDR3 is TGTGCCAGCAGTTCCTGGGGCAGGGAGGACTTCACAGATACGCAGTATTTT.

The V and J genes are TRBV7-6 and TRBJ2-1, with a possible D match to TRBD1 (6 bases). CDR1 and CDR2 (germline): SGHVS, FNYEAQ. CDR3 length: 17 residues. The V end lost 1 base, the J end lost 10 bases, and 23 bases lay between the germline ends. The CDR3 here is CASSLEAYLGAEDEQFF. DNA for the CDR3: TGTGCCAGCAGCTTAGAGGCTTATCTGGGGGCTGAGGACGAGCAGTTCTTC.

This sequence joins TRBV5-1 and TRBJ2-5; D is perhaps TRBD2 (5 bases). This CDR3 has 14 amino acids. Germline-derived CDR1 and CDR2 are SGHRS and YFSETQ. V was shortened by 3 bases and J by 4 bases, with 13 bases between the two germline ends. CDR3 protein: CASSSGLVAETQYF. CDR3 nucleotide sequence: TGCGCCAGCAGCTCCGGACTGGTAGCAGAGACCCAGTACTTC.

The table lists this clone with a few counts. The chain combines TRBV9 with TRBJ1-4, with 8 bases that match TRBD1. V was pared by 4 bases and J by 5 bases, with 1 base of the junction left unmatched. Germline V gene sequence: CDR1 SGDLS, CDR2 YYNGEE. This CDR3 comprises 13 residues. CDR3 nucleotides: TGTGCCAGCAGCCGGGACAGGAATGAAAAACTGTTTTTT. Amino acids: CASSRDRNEKLFF.

The rearrangement links TRBV13 to TRBJ1-2; D is perhaps TRBD1 (5 bases). The germline V gene encodes CDR1 PRHDT and CDR2 FYEKMQ (reference sequence). CDR3 size: 14 residues. Trimming took 3 bases from V and 4 from J, leaving 12 bases between them. The DNA for the CDR3 is TGTGCCAGCAGCTTCTCCGACAGAACCTATGGCTACACCTTC. Protein: CASSFSDRTYGYTF.